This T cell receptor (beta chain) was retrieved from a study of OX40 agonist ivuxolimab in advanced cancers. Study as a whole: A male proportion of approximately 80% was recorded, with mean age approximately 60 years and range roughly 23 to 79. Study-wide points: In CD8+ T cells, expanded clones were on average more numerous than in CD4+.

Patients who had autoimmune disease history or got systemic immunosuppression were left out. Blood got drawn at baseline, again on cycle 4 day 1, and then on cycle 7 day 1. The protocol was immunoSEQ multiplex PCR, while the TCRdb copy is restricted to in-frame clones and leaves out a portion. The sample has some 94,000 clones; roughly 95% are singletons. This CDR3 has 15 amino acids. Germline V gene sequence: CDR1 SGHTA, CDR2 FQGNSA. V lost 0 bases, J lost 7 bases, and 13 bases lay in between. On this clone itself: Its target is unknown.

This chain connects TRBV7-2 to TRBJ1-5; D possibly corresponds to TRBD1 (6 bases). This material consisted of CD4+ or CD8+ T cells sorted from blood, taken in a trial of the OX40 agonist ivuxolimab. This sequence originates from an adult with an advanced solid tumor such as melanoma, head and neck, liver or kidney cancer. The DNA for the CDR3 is TGTGCCAGCAGCTTAGCCCACACAGGGCTGCAGCCCCAGCATTTT. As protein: CASSLAHTGLQPQHF.